What follows are 18 T cell receptor beta chains derived from one specimen sequenced in a study of blood T cell repertoires in COVID-19. Here immunoSEQ multiplex PCR was the method, and the copy in TCRdb shows in-frame clones only, minus some. The sample includes fewer than 500,000 clones, nearly 90% of them seen just once. The sequenced sample was PBMCs or T cells enriched from blood (not recorded which). The source of these receptors is a young woman with acute COVID-19.

The rearrangement uses TRBV7-8 and TRBJ2-7, with 9 bases identical to TRBD2. This CDR3 has 15 amino acids. After removal of 5 bases from V and 7 bases from J, the junction contained 12 bases not matched to a gene. Looked up from germline, CDR1 is SGHVS and CDR2 is FQNEAQ. The CDR3 sequence: CASSPTRGSGREQYF. In DNA, the CDR3 is TGTGCCAGCAGCCCGACGAGAGGTAGCGGGAGAGAGCAGTACTTC.

This clone was detected only once. The chain is built from TRBV18 and TRBJ2-1, with a possible D match to TRBD2 (6 bases). V was shortened by 3 bases and J by 0 bases, with 21 bases between the two germline ends. The CDR3 spans 19 residues. In germline, CDR1 is KGHSH, CDR2 LQKENI. CDR3 DNA sequence: TGTGCCAGCTCACCCTCGAGACTAGTAGTCCTGAGCTCCTACAATGAGCAGTTCTTC. Its protein is CASSPSRLVVLSSYNEQFF.

The V call is TRBV29-1, the J call TRBJ2-4; D not resolved. CDR1 and CDR2 (germline): SQVTM, ANQGSEA. Trimming removed 4 bases at V and 0 bases at J, with 10 bases between. The CDR3 is made up of 14 amino acids. In DNA form, the CDR3 reads TGCAGCGTTGTATTGACTCTAGCCAAAAACATTCAGTACTTC. Translated: CSVVLTLAKNIQYF.

This clone was observed a handful of times. The V gene is TRBV4-1, the J gene TRBJ1-5; no clear D gene. This CDR3 spans 16 amino acids. CDR1 and CDR2 from the germline V gene are MGHRA and YSYEKL. V was shortened by 0 bases and J by 1 base, with 10 bases between the two germline ends. The CDR3 loop is CASSQESWQSNQPQHF. The DNA for the CDR3 is TGCGCCAGCAGCCAAGAAAGTTGGCAAAGCAATCAGCCCCAGCATTTT.

The chain carries TRBV9 and TRBJ1-2; 7 bases agree with TRBD1. With V trimmed by 2 bases and J by 3 bases, 7 bases remained unmatched. Germline CDR1 reads SGDLS; CDR2 reads YYNGEE. CDR3 size: 15 residues. The CDR3 bases are TGTGCCAGCAGCGTTAAAGACAGGGACCACTATGGCTACACCTTC. Its protein product is CASSVKDRDHYGYTF.

V usage is TRBV10-2 and J usage is TRBJ1-1; TRBD1 aligns across 7 bases. The junction had 5 bases not matched to a gene; V was cut back by 2 bases and J by 5 bases. The length of the CDR3 is 14 residues. Germline V gene lookup returns CDR1 WSHSY and CDR2 SAAADI. CDR3 nucleotides: TGCGCCAGCAGTGAGAACAGGGGAAGGACTGAAGCTTTCTTT. It codes for CASSENRGRTEAFF.

V gene TRBV5-1 combines with J gene TRBJ2-7; D not resolved. V lost 5 bases and J 2 bases, leaving 8 bases between the germline ends. Germline values: CDR1 SGHRS, CDR2 YFSETQ. This CDR3 contains 12 residues. The CDR3 loop is CASRAGPYEQYF. The DNA for the CDR3 is TGCGCCAGCAGGGCAGGCCCCTACGAGCAGTACTTC.

The CDR3 loop is CASSTRVGGNEQFF. The CDR3 nucleotides are TGTGCCAGCAGCACTAGAGTTGGTGGCAATGAGCAGTTCTTC. V usage is TRBV9 and J usage is TRBJ2-1; TRBD2 is a possible D gene (5 bases). In germline, CDR1 is SGDLS, CDR2 YYNGEE. V lost 4 bases, J lost 6 bases, and 14 bases lay in between. The CDR3 is made up of 14 amino acids. The full variable domain, in which reference TRBV9 and TRBJ2-1 provide the parts outside the CDR3, is DSGVTQTPKHLITATGQRVTLRCSPRSGDLSVYWYQQSLDQGLQFLIQYYNGEERAKGNILERFSAQQFPDLHSELNLSSLELGDSALYFCASSTRVGGNEQFFGPGTRLTVL.

This rearrangement joins TRBV5-4 to TRBJ2-1, with TRBD2 identical over 8 bases. The germline V gene encodes CDR1 SGHNT and CDR2 YYREEE (reference sequence). The ends lost 1 base at V and 3 bases at J; junction bases unmatched: 6. CDR3 length: 16 residues. CDR3 in amino acids: CASSLKRETHYNEQFF. The CDR3, as DNA: TGTGCCAGCAGCTTGAAGCGGGAGACGCACTACAATGAGCAGTTCTTC.

The chain employs TRBV2 and TRBJ2-7; 7 bases match TRBD2. Germline CDR1 SNHLY, CDR2 FYNNEI. The V segment lost 8 bases and the J segment 3 bases; nucleotides outside the gene matches: 4. The CDR3 is made up of 12 amino acids. The CDR3 DNA reads TGTGCCAGCTCTAGCGGAATCTACGAGCAGTACTTC. Its translation is CASSSGIYEQYF.

V gene TRBV7-6 combines with J gene TRBJ2-7; 9 bases are a match to TRBD2. With 5 bases clipped from V and 4 bases from J, the junction kept 15 bases outside the gene matches. Germline V gene data show CDR1 as SGHVS and CDR2 as FNYEAQ. The CDR3 is made up of 17 amino acids. The CDR3 is CASSRRGLALLSYEQYF. CDR3 nucleotide sequence: TGTGCCAGCAGCCGACGGGGACTAGCCCTCCTGTCTTACGAGCAGTACTTC.

The J gene is TRBJ1-2, the V gene TRBV27; tentatively, D is TRBD1 (5 bases). CDR1 is MNHEY and CDR2 is SMNVEV in the germline V gene (reference sequence). This CDR3 region has 13 residues. With 3 bases removed from V and 6 bases from J, the gap between germline ends came to 11 bases. CDR3 DNA sequence: TGTGCCAGCAGTTTCCGGGGGGGGGATGGCTACACCTTC. Residues: CASSFRGGDGYTF.

The rearrangement uses TRBV15 and TRBJ2-1; D may be TRBD1 (5 bases). The CDR3 is 13 amino acids. Between the trimmed V and J ends, which lost 5 bases and 6 bases, there was a span of 11 bases. Per germline, CDR1 LNHNV and CDR2 YYDKDF (reference sequence). Here the CDR3 DNA reads TGTGCCACCAGCTACCAGGGTGTCAATGAGCAGTTCTTC. Encoded protein: CATSYQGVNEQFF. The whole variable domain, filled in from reference TRBV15 and TRBJ2-1, reads DAMVIQNPRYQVTQFGKPVTLSCSQTLNHNVMYWYQQKSSQAPKLLFHYYDKDFNNEADTPDNFQSRRPNTSFCFLDIRSPGLGDTAMYLCATSYQGVNEQFFGPGTRLTVL.

The chain couples TRBV2 to TRBJ2-7; D gene ambiguous. CDR1 is SNHLY and CDR2 is FYNNEI in the germline V gene. The CDR3 sequence is 12 residues long. Between the trimmed V and J ends, which lost 6 bases and 6 bases, there was a span of 12 bases. The CDR3 DNA follows: TGTGCCAGCAGGGAGTCTGCCGCCGAGCAGTACTTC. Translation: CASRESAAEQYF.

The CDR3, as DNA: TGTGCCAGCAGCTTAGATCCGCTAGCGACTATCTACGAGCAGTACTTC. It translates to CASSLDPLATIYEQYF. This chain connects TRBV11-2 to TRBJ2-7; a possible D gene is TRBD2 (6 bases). V lost 0 bases and J lost 3, with 15 bases in between. CDR1 SGHAT and CDR2 FQNNGV come from the germline V gene. This CDR3 region has 16 residues.

The rearrangement uses TRBV3-1 (or the pseudogene TRBV3-2) and TRBJ2-7, with D unclear. Trimming stripped 0 bases from V and 7 bases from J, with 16 bases between. Germline loops: CDR1 LGHDT, CDR2 YNNKEL (reference sequence). This CDR3 has 15 amino acids. This CDR3 is CASSQDWRHTEEQYF. CDR3 nucleotides: TGTGCCAGCAGCCAAGATTGGCGACACACCGAGGAGCAGTACTTC.

This sequence joins TRBV18 and TRBJ1-1, with 8 bases aligning to TRBD1. Per the germline V gene, CDR1 is KGHSH and CDR2 is LQKENI. J was trimmed by 5 bases and V by 6 bases; bases with no gene match: 5. The CDR3 length is 13 residues. CDR3 sequence (DNA): TGTGCCAGCTCGCCAGGGGGCCGGACTGAAGCTTTCTTT. Its translation is CASSPGGRTEAFF.

CDR3 DNA sequence: TGCAGTGCCAGTTCTCCGGTCGGGGGCTACACCTTC. Translated: CSASSPVGGYTF. The chain recombines TRBV20-1 with TRBJ1-2; D uncertain. Trimming took 6 bases from V and 8 from J, leaving 16 bases between them. The CDR3 runs to 12 residues. Germline V gene lookup returns CDR1 DFQATT and CDR2 SNEGSKA (reference sequence).